The 32 T cell receptor beta chains below come from one sample, sequenced in a study of OX40 agonist ivuxolimab in advanced cancers. Libraries were constructed by the immunoSEQ multiplex PCR assay. The immuneACCESS repertoire file appears here via TCRdb, limited to in-frame rearrangements. These files lack a portion of the clones; in checked studies, under half of the deficit traces to unresolved V genes, and the cause of the others is not known. The sample table records about 35,000 clones; approximately 80% of these occur just once. Roughly 15% of the sample belongs to the ten largest clones. The sample here was CD4+ or CD8+ T cells sorted from blood, taken in a trial of the OX40 agonist ivuxolimab. Every receptor here comes from an adult with an advanced solid tumor such as melanoma, head and neck, liver or kidney cancer.

The chain couples TRBV10-2 to TRBJ2-5; the D gene is possibly TRBD2 (6 bases). The CDR3 loop spans 15 amino acids. V was trimmed by 3 bases and J by 5 bases, leaving 16 bases between them. Germline V gene sequence: CDR1 WSHSY, CDR2 SAAADI. DNA of the CDR3: TGCGCCAGCAGTGATAAGTGGAGGGGCGACGAGACCCAGTACTTC. This codes for CASSDKWRGDETQYF.

The chain joins TRBV11-3 to TRBJ2-7; 10 bases fit TRBD1. V shed 5 bases and J 5 bases; nucleotides not matched to a gene: 3. The CDR3 spans 13 residues. The germline V gene encodes CDR1 SGHNT and CDR2 YENEEA. This CDR3 is CASSRDRGNEQYF. The CDR3 DNA follows: TGTGCCAGCAGCAGGGACAGGGGCAACGAGCAGTACTTC.

The rearrangement uses TRBV2 and TRBJ2-1; the match to TRBD2 covers 8 bases. The CDR3 has 15 amino acids. The ends lost 4 bases at V and 5 bases at J; junction bases unmatched: 7. The V gene's germline CDR1 is SNHLY and CDR2 FYNNEI. The CDR3 DNA reads TGTGCCAGCAGTGTGTTGCAAGCGGGGGACAATGAGCAGTTCTTC. This encodes CASSVLQAGDNEQFF.

Here the CDR3 reads CASRRQGHNSPLHF. The CDR3 nucleotides are TGTGCCAGCCGCAGACAGGGACATAATTCACCCCTCCACTTT. The chain links TRBV5-6 to TRBJ1-6; 7 bases agree with TRBD1. Germline CDR1 SGHDT, CDR2 YYEEEE. The V segment lost 7 bases and the J segment 5 bases; nucleotides outside the gene matches: 6. The CDR3 length is 14 residues.

This chain connects TRBV19 to TRBJ2-1; no clear D. Germline values: CDR1 LNHDA, CDR2 SQIVND (reference sequence). V dropped 1 base and J dropped 0 bases, with 7 bases sitting between them. The CDR3 contains 15 residues. In DNA, the CDR3 is TGTGCCAGTAGTATAGGGCTCGACTCCTACAATGAGCAGTTCTTC. Amino acid sequence: CASSIGLDSYNEQFF.

CDR3 residues: CASSLGTQRGTDTQYF. CDR3 in DNA: TGCGCCAGCAGCTTGGGAACCCAAAGGGGTACAGATACGCAGTATTTT. The genes are TRBV5-1 and TRBJ2-3; a weak D match, TRBD1 (5 bases). V lost 0 bases and J lost 3, with 14 bases in between. The CDR3 totals 16 residues. In germline, CDR1 is SGHRS, CDR2 YFSETQ.

The gene calls are TRBV5-4 and TRBJ1-3; D perhaps matches TRBD1 (6 bases). Trimming took off 0 bases at V and 2 bases at J, with 6 bases between the two ends. Looked up from germline, CDR1 is SGHNT and CDR2 is YYREEE (reference sequence). This CDR3 has 14 residues. CDR3 loop: CASSLDRAGNTIYF. The CDR3 DNA sequence: TGTGCCAGCAGCTTGGACAGGGCTGGAAACACCATATATTTT.

This clone has just a few counts. The chain is built from TRBV11-2 and TRBJ1-4; D unresolved. The CDR3 has 13 amino acids. Germline CDR1 SGHAT, CDR2 FQNNGV. The V and J ends lost 1 base and 10 bases respectively, with 10 bases between them. In DNA, the CDR3 is TGTGCCAGCAGCTTAGCGCAGTCGGGAAAACTGTTTTTT. The encoded protein is CASSLAQSGKLFF.

V and J are TRBV15 and TRBJ1-3; no definite D call. Between the trimmed V and J ends, which lost 0 bases and 4 bases, there was a span of 10 bases. The CDR3 is made up of 15 amino acids. CDR1 LNHNV and CDR2 YYDKDF come from the germline V gene (reference sequence). The CDR3, as DNA: TGTGCCACCAGCAGAGATACGGGGAAAGGAAACACCATATATTTT. Translated: CATSRDTGKGNTIYF.

The chain carries TRBV7-6 and TRBJ2-7; 7 nucleotides align to TRBD2. Trimming took 5 bases from V and 2 from J; bases not matched to a gene: 3. The CDR3 loop spans 13 amino acids. Per germline, CDR1 SGHVS and CDR2 FNYEAQ. This CDR3 is CASSPGRAYEQYF. The CDR3 DNA sequence: TGTGCCAGCAGCCCAGGGAGGGCCTACGAGCAGTACTTC.

The rearrangement joins TRBV9 to TRBJ2-7, with 12 positions matching TRBD1. The CDR3 loop spans 15 amino acids. Germline CDR1 SGDLS, CDR2 YYNGEE. The trim removed 3 bases at V and 7 bases at J, leaving 8 bases unmatched. The CDR3 DNA reads TGTGCCAGCAGCGCCGCCGGGACAGGGGGCTCTGAGCAGTACTTC. This gives the protein CASSAAGTGGSEQYF.

This clone was recorded only once. Other DNA sequences of this sample code for an identical CDR3. The chain links TRBV18 to TRBJ2-5; D might be TRBD1 (5 bases). Germline CDR1 is KGHSH and CDR2 is LQKENI. This CDR3 is 13 amino acids long. Trimming stripped 4 bases from V and 5 bases from J, with 11 bases between. The CDR3 spells CASSLQGGETQYF. In DNA, the CDR3 is TGTGCCAGCTCACTTCAGGGTGGCGAGACCCAGTACTTC.

The chain has TRBV9 and TRBJ2-1; 11 nucleotides line up with TRBD2. The CDR3 is 16 residues long. Germline CDR1 SGDLS, CDR2 YYNGEE. V was pared by 3 bases and J by 6 bases, with 8 bases of the junction left unmatched. The CDR3 nucleotides read TGTGCCAGCAGCGCTAGATTGGGACTAGCGGCCAATGAGCAGTTCTTC. Translated: CASSARLGLAANEQFF.

This clone showed up just once. This chain joins TRBV11-2 and TRBJ2-3; 8 bases line up with TRBD2. V trimming: 0 bases; J trimming: 1 base; junction bases outside the gene matches: 3. CDR3 size: 16 residues. Germline-derived CDR1 and CDR2 are SGHAT and FQNNGV. The CDR3 DNA reads TGTGCCAGCAGCTTAGACCTACTAGCGGGCACAGATACGCAGTATTTT. This codes for CASSLDLLAGTDTQYF.

A few counts support this clone. CDR3 region: CASSLGGAGTGELFF. As DNA, the CDR3 is TGTGCCAGCAGTTTAGGGGGAGCAGGGACCGGGGAGCTGTTTTTT. The chain couples TRBV27 to TRBJ2-2, with D possibly being TRBD1 or TRBD2 (5 bases each). CDR1 is MNHEY and CDR2 is SMNVEV in the germline V gene (reference sequence). The ends were cut back, 2 bases at V and 5 bases at J, with 12 bases in the middle. The CDR3 extends over 15 amino acids.

This clone appeared once. This sequence joins TRBV6-4 and TRBJ2-2, with 9 bases aligning to TRBD2. This CDR3 region has 15 residues. CDR1 is MRHNA, CDR2 SNTAGT, per germline. J gave up 4 bases and V 4 bases, and 4 bases lay outside the gene matches. The DNA for the CDR3 is TGTGCCAGCAGTGCGGGACTAGCAGGCACCGGGGAGCTGTTTTTT. The encoded protein is CASSAGLAGTGELFF.

This CDR3 reads CASSPGGQGLEQYF. The CDR3, as DNA: TGTGCCAGCAGCCCTGGGGGACAGGGGCTCGAGCAGTACTTC. The V call is TRBV7-3, the J call TRBJ2-7; 10 bases agree with TRBD1. The CDR3 has 14 residues. Germline V gene sequence: CDR1 SGHTA, CDR2 FQGTGA. The junction had 7 bases not matched to a gene; V was cut back by 5 bases and J by 6 bases.

This clone was picked up one time. The V and J genes are TRBV2 and TRBJ2-5; D possibly corresponds to TRBD2 (5 bases). This CDR3 has 15 amino acids. Germline CDR1 SNHLY, CDR2 FYNNEI. Trimming removed 8 bases at V and 5 bases at J, with 21 bases between. In nucleotides, the CDR3 is TGTGCCAGCGGGCCGGGTGGAGGCCTCGGGGAGACCCAGTACTTC. Translating it yields CASGPGGGLGETQYF. The whole variable domain, filled in from reference TRBV2 and TRBJ2-5, reads EPEVTQTPSHQVTQMGQEVILRCVPISNHLYFYWYRQILGQKVEFLVSFYNNEISEKSEIFDDQFSVERPDGSNFTLKIRSTKLEDSAMYFCASGPGGGLGETQYFGPGTRLLVL.

This clone was seen a single time. The chain is built from TRBV7-9 and TRBJ1-3; TRBD1 is a possible D gene (6 bases). CDR3 length: 15 amino acids. Germline V gives CDR1 SEHNR, CDR2 FQNEAQ (reference sequence). V lost 0 bases, J lost 0 bases, and 6 bases lay in between. The CDR3 reads CASSLAGGSGNTIYF. CDR3 sequence (DNA): TGTGCCAGCAGCTTAGCAGGGGGCTCTGGAAACACCATATATTTT.

Here the CDR3 DNA reads TGTGCCAGCTCACCACCGGCAGCGGGACTTCTCGGGACGCAGTATTTT. Encoded protein: CASSPPAAGLLGTQYF. The chain has TRBV18 and TRBJ2-3; 7 bases are a match to TRBD2. J lost 9 bases, V lost 0 bases, and 12 bases had no gene match. The CDR3 runs to 16 residues. Looked up from germline, CDR1 is KGHSH and CDR2 is LQKENI.

The chain has TRBV7-9 and TRBJ2-3; D call uncertain. V lost 5 bases and J 5 bases, leaving 11 bases between the germline ends. There are 13 residues in the CDR3. From germline, CDR1 is SEHNR and CDR2 FQNEAQ (reference sequence). CDR3 DNA: TGTGCCAGCAGCCTCCAGTCCCGAGATACGCAGTATTTT. Encoded protein: CASSLQSRDTQYF.

V and J are TRBV7-2 and TRBJ2-2, with 8 bases aligning to TRBD1. CDR1 and CDR2 (germline): SGHTA, FQGNSA. The V segment lost 3 bases and the J segment 1 base; nucleotides outside the gene matches: 4. The CDR3 has 16 amino acids. The CDR3 DNA reads as TGTGCCAGCAGCTTCCCGGGACAGGAGAACACCGGGGAGCTGTTTTTT. As protein: CASSFPGQENTGELFF.

V usage is TRBV7-8 and J usage is TRBJ2-5; unclear D gene. V lost 1 base and J 2 bases, leaving 11 bases between the germline ends. This CDR3 has 15 residues. Germline values: CDR1 SGHVS, CDR2 FQNEAQ. CDR3: CASSLDPTRQETQYF. The CDR3 DNA sequence: TGTGCCAGCAGCTTAGACCCGACAAGGCAAGAGACCCAGTACTTC.

This clone turned up a few times. The rearrangement links TRBV12-5 to TRBJ1-3; TRBD1 might be the D (5 bases). Per the germline V gene, CDR1 is LGHNT and CDR2 is FRNRAP. The CDR3 contains 14 residues. V was shortened by 4 bases and J by 4 bases, with 11 bases between the two germline ends. CDR3 sequence (DNA): TGTGCTAGTGGTTCCCAGGGTAGGGGAAACACCATATATTTT. The encoded protein is CASGSQGRGNTIYF.

The rearrangement links TRBV7-9 to TRBJ2-1; the D gene is possibly TRBD1 (6 bases). The germline CDR1 and CDR2 sequences are SEHNR and FQNEAQ (reference sequence). V dropped 6 bases and J dropped 7 bases, with 13 bases sitting between them. The CDR3 runs 13 residues. CDR3 DNA: TGTGCCAGCAGTTACCGTCAGGGGAATGAGCAGTTCTTC. It specifies CASSYRQGNEQFF.

This rearrangement joins TRBV5-1 to TRBJ2-1; 11 bases fit TRBD2. CDR3 size: 15 residues. The germline gives CDR1 SGHRS, CDR2 YFSETQ. Trimming removed 6 bases from V and 9 bases from J; junction bases left unmatched: 11. CDR3 protein: CASKRLAGGQFEQFF. CDR3 nucleotides: TGCGCCAGCAAGAGGCTAGCGGGGGGCCAATTTGAGCAGTTCTTC.

The genes are TRBV6-6 and TRBJ2-5, with 9 bases identical to TRBD1. V dropped 6 bases and J dropped 1; count of bases not matched to a gene: 6. Germline-derived CDR1 and CDR2 are MNHNY and SVGAGI (reference sequence). CDR3 size: 15 residues. DNA for the CDR3: TGTGCCAGCAGAACCGGGACAGGGACCCAAGAGACCCAGTACTTC. Protein sequence: CASRTGTGTQETQYF.

Worth noting for this clone: One end of the junction fails to match germline, which may point to a read error. The chain employs TRBV11-2 and TRBJ2-7; 9 nucleotides line up with TRBD1. This CDR3 region has 11 residues. CDR1 and CDR2 from the germline V gene are SGHAT and FQNNGV. CDR3 bases: TGTGCCAGCAGCTCGGGACAGGGAGGCCACTTC. Translating it yields CASSSGQGGHF.

In this sample, this clone turned up a few times. The V call is TRBV4-1, the J call TRBJ2-7; 12 bases agree with TRBD1. The CDR3 runs to 14 residues. The germline CDR1 and CDR2 sequences are MGHRA and YSYEKL. Losses at the gene ends were 3 bases for V and 9 bases for J; bases not matched to a gene: 6. CDR3 residues: CASSQGTGGAGQYF. In DNA, the CDR3 is TGCGCCAGCAGCCAGGGGACAGGGGGCGCCGGGCAGTACTTC.

The chain joins TRBV6-6 to TRBJ2-5; TRBD2 might be the D (7 bases). V was trimmed by 10 bases and J by 0 bases, leaving 18 bases between them. This CDR3 is built from 15 residues. Germline lookup yields CDR1 MNHNY and CDR2 SVGAGI (reference sequence). CDR3 sequence reads: CATIGGGVYQETQYF. The CDR3 DNA reads as TGTGCCACCATAGGGGGGGGAGTATACCAAGAGACCCAGTACTTC.

The genes are TRBV6-5 and TRBJ1-5, with D unresolved. The germline V gene has CDR1 MNHEY and CDR2 SVGAGI. The CDR3 contains 14 residues. The germline V and J ends were trimmed by 6 bases and 3 bases, with 12 bases remaining between them. The CDR3 reads CASSSVYDNQPQHF. DNA of the CDR3: TGTGCCAGCAGCAGCGTTTATGACAATCAGCCCCAGCATTTT.

CDR3 DNA sequence: TGTGCCAGCAGTGGCGGTTTTCGGCGCTATGGCTACACCTTC. The encoded protein is CASSGGFRRYGYTF. The chain links TRBV2 to TRBJ1-2; D unclear. CDR1 is SNHLY and CDR2 is FYNNEI in the germline V gene. The CDR3 length is 14 residues. Trimming removed 4 bases at V and 4 bases at J, with 13 bases between.